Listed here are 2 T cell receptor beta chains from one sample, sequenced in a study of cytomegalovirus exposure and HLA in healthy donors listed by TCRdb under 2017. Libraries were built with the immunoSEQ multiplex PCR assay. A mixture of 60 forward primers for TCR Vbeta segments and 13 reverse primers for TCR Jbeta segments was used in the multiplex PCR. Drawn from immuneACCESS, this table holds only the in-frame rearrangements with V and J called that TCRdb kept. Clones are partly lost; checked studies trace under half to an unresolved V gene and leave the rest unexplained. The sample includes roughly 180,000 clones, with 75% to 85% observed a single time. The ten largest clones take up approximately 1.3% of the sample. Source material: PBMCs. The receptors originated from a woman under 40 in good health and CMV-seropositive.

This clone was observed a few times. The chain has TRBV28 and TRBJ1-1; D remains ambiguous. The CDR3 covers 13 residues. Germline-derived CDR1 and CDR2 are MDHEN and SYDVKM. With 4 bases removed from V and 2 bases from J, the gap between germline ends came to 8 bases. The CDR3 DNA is TGTGCCAGCAGTTCCCCTCTTAACACTGAAGCTTTCTTT. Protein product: CASSSPLNTEAFF.

The CDR3: CARSKTGPRGNQPQHF. In DNA, the CDR3 is TGTGCCAGAAGCAAGACAGGACCTAGGGGCAATCAGCCCCAGCATTTT. V is TRBV7-5 and J is TRBJ1-5; the table's D call of TRBD1 was not tested on the DNA. TRBV7-5 is assigned pseudogene status. The CDR3 runs 16 residues.